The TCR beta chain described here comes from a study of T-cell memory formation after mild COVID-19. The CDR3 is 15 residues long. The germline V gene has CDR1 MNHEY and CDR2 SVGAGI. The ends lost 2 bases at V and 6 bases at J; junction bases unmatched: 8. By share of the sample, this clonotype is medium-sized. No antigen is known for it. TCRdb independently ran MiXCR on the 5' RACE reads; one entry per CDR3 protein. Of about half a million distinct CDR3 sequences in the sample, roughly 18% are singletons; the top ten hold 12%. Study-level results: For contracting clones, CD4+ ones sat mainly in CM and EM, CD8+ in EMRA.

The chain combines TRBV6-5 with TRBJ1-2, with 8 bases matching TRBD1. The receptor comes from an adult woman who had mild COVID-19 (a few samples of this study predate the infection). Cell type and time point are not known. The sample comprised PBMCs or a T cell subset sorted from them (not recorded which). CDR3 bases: TGTGCCAGCAGTTACCGACAGGGGCCGGCGGATGGCTACACCTTC. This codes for CASSYRQGPADGYTF.